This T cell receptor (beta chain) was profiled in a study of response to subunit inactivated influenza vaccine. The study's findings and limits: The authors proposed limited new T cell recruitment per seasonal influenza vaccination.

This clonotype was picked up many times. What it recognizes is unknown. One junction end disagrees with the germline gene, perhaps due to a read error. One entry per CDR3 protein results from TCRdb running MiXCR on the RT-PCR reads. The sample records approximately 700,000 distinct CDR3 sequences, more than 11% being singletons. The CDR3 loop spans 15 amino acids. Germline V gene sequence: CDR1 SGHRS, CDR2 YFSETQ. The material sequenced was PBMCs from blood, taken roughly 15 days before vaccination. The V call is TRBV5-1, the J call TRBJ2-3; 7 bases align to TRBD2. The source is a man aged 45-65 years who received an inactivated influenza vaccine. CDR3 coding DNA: TGTGCCAGCAGCTTGGGAGGGGCCCGCACAGATACGCAGTATTTT. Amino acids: CASSLGGARTDTQYF.